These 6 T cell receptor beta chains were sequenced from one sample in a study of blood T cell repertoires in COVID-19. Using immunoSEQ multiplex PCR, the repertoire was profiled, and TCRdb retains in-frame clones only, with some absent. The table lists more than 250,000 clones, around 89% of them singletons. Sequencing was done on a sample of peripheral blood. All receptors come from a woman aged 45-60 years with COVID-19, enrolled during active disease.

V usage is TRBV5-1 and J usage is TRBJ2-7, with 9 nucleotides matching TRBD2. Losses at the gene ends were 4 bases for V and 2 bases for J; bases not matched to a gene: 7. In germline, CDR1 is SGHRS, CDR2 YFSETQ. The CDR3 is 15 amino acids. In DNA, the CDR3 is TGCGCCAGCAGCATAAATAGCGGGAGTCCCTACGAGCAGTACTTC. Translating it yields CASSINSGSPYEQYF.

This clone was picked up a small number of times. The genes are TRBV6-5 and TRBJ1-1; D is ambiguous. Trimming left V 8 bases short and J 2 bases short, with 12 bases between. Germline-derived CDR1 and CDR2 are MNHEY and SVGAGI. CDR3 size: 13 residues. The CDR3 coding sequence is TGTGCCAGCCGACGGGTGCATAACACTGAAGCTTTCTTT. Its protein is CASRRVHNTEAFF.

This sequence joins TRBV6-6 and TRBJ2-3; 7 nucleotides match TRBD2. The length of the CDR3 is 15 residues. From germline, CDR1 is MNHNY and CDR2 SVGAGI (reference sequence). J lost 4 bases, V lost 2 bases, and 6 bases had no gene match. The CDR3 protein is CASSYGGSRADTQYF. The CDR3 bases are TGTGCCAGCAGTTACGGCGGGAGTCGGGCAGATACGCAGTATTTT.

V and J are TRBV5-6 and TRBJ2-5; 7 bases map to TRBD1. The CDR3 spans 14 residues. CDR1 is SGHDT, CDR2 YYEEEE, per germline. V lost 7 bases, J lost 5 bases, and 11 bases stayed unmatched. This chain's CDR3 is CASCRQGGLETQYF. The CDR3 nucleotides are TGTGCCAGCTGCCGACAGGGTGGTTTGGAGACCCAGTACTTC.

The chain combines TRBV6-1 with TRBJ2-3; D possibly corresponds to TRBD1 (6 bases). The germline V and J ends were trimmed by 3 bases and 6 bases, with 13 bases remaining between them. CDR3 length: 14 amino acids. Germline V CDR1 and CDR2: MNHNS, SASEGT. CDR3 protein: CASSDLDSRDTQYF. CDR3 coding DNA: TGTGCCAGCAGTGACCTGGACAGCAGGGATACGCAGTATTTT.

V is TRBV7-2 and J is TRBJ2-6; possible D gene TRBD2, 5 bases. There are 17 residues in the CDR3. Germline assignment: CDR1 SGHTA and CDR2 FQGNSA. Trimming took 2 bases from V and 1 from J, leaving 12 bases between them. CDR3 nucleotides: TGTGCCAGCAGCTTAAAGAGGGTCCCATCTGGGGCCAACGTCCTGACTTTC. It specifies CASSLKRVPSGANVLTF.